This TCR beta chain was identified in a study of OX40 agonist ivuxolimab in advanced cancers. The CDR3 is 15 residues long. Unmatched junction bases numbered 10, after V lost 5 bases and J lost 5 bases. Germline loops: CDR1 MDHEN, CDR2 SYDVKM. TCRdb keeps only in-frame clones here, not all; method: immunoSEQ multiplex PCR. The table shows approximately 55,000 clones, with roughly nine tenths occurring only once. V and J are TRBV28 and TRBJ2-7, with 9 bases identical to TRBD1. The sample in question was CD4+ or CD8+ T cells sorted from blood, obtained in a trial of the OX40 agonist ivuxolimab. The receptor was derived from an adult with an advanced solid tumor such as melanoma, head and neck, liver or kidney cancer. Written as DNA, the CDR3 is TGTGCCAGCAGTGCCCCCGGGACAGGGCGCGACGAGCAGTACTTC. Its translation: CASSAPGTGRDEQYF.